Below are 15 T cell receptor beta chains sequenced from a single sample in a study of cytomegalovirus exposure and HLA in healthy donors. PCR primers comprised 60 Vbeta and 13 Jbeta primers. This table comes from immunoSEQ multiplex PCR, and its TCRdb copy is limited to in-frame clones, with some not included. The table includes some 100,000 clones, 75% to 90% detected once. The sample consisted of PBMCs. The origin of the receptors is a man aged 30 to 39 in good health and CMV-seronegative.

The gene calls are TRBV5-5 and TRBJ1-2; 7 nucleotides align to TRBD1. The CDR3 length is 16 residues. Germline CDR1 is SGHKS and CDR2 is YYEKEE (reference sequence). V dropped 4 bases and J dropped 1; count of bases not matched to a gene: 10. The chain's CDR3 is CASSRFDRALNYGYTF. CDR3 nucleotides: TGTGCCAGCAGCCGATTCGACAGGGCACTTAACTATGGCTACACCTTC.

DNA for the CDR3: TGTGCCAGCTCACCGGACAGGCTACTATACAATGAGCAGTTCTTC. It translates to CASSPDRLLYNEQFF. The chain employs TRBV18 and TRBJ2-1; TRBD1 agrees at 7 bases. This CDR3 is built from 15 residues. Germline loops: CDR1 KGHSH, CDR2 LQKENI. Trimming took 3 bases from V and 4 from J; bases not matched to a gene: 6.

The genes are TRBV10-3 and TRBJ1-1; no clear D gene. CDR3 length equals 15 residues. V was trimmed by 2 bases and J by 4 bases, leaving 14 bases between them. Germline V gene sequence: CDR1 ENHRY, CDR2 SYGVKD. This CDR3 reads CAISERSGVGTEAFF. Here the CDR3 DNA reads TGTGCCATCAGTGAGAGATCGGGTGTTGGCACTGAAGCTTTCTTT.

The V call is TRBV6-5, the J call TRBJ1-3; D uncertain. CDR1 is MNHEY and CDR2 is SVGAGI in the germline V gene. V gave up 5 bases and J gave up 2 bases, with 10 bases separating them. CDR3 length equals 14 residues. The CDR3 nucleotides are TGTGCCAGCAGTCGTACCTATCCTGGAAACACCATATATTTT. It translates to CASSRTYPGNTIYF.

The chain joins TRBV6-5 to TRBJ1-5; possibly TRBD1 for D (5 bases). V dropped 4 bases and J dropped 7 bases, with 11 bases sitting between them. Germline V CDR1 and CDR2: MNHEY, SVGAGI. The CDR3 loop spans 13 amino acids. The CDR3 DNA reads as TGTGCCAGCAGTTCCAGGGTGGGACAGCCCCAGCATTTT. Protein product: CASSSRVGQPQHF.

The rearrangement uses TRBV28 and TRBJ1-2; D might be TRBD1 (5 bases). The CDR3 runs to 15 residues. The germline gives CDR1 MDHEN, CDR2 SYDVKM. Trimming pared 1 base from V and 5 bases from J, leaving 14 bases between. CDR3 coding DNA: TGTGCCAGCAGTTTATTCCCGACAGTTGCTTATGGCTACACCTTC. It specifies CASSLFPTVAYGYTF.

V and J are TRBV4-1 and TRBJ1-4; D is uncertain. The CDR3 is made up of 14 amino acids. Germline V gene data show CDR1 as MGHRA and CDR2 as YSYEKL. Trimming pared 1 base from V and 11 bases from J, leaving 14 bases between. The CDR3 loop reads CASSQVALVEKLFF. CDR3 bases: TGCGCCAGCAGCCAAGTAGCCTTGGTAGAGAAACTGTTTTTT.

The CDR3 DNA follows: TGTGCCAGCAGTTATCGGGTAAACACTGAAGCTTTCTTT. It translates to CASSYRVNTEAFF. The chain joins TRBV27 to TRBJ1-1; no clear D gene. Germline CDR1 reads MNHEY; CDR2 reads SMNVEV (reference sequence). The length of the CDR3 is 13 residues. Deletions cut 4 bases from V and 2 bases from J, with 8 bases between.

This chain links TRBV19 with TRBJ2-7, with a possible D match to TRBD1 (5 bases). V was shortened by 5 bases and J by 1 base, with 18 bases between the two germline ends. Germline CDR1 LNHDA, CDR2 SQIVND (reference sequence). This CDR3 has 16 residues. The CDR3 nucleotides read TGTGCCAGTAGTCCCAACTCCCGAGGACATTCCTACGAGCAGTACTTC. Its translation is CASSPNSRGHSYEQYF.

This chain joins TRBV6-1 and TRBJ1-5; D is unclear. Germline-derived CDR1 and CDR2 are MNHNS and SASEGT. V was cut by 4 bases and J by 1 base, with 11 bases left in between. The CDR3 runs 15 residues. The CDR3 sequence is CASSAGTKSNQPQHF. The CDR3 nucleotides are TGTGCCAGCAGTGCAGGTACAAAAAGCAATCAGCCCCAGCATTTT.

This chain connects TRBV6-5 to TRBJ1-2; a possible D gene is TRBD1 (5 bases). The CDR3 loop spans 14 amino acids. V lost 4 bases to trimming and J lost 2 bases, with 11 bases between them. Looked up from germline, CDR1 is MNHEY and CDR2 is SVGAGI. The CDR3 DNA is TGTGCCAGCAGTTCCCTGACAGCCAACTATGGCTACACCTTC. Translation gives CASSSLTANYGYTF.

This chain links TRBV5-4 with TRBJ2-1, with TRBD2 identical over 8 bases. J lost 5 bases, V lost 0 bases, and 4 bases had no gene match. The CDR3 has 15 amino acids. Per germline, CDR1 SGHNT and CDR2 YYREEE (reference sequence). For the CDR3, the DNA is TGTGCCAGCAGCTTGGTAGCGGGGAATAACAATGAGCAGTTCTTC. This translates into CASSLVAGNNNEQFF.

The chain links TRBV9 to TRBJ1-2; 7 bases are a match to TRBD1. V was clipped by 2 bases and J by 2 bases; unmatched bases: 3. Looked up from germline, CDR1 is SGDLS and CDR2 is YYNGEE. The CDR3 sequence is 14 residues long. CDR3 nucleotides: TGTGCCAGCAGCGTCCAGGGGGTGAACTATGGCTACACCTTC. This translates into CASSVQGVNYGYTF.

The rearrangement links TRBV30 to TRBJ2-6, with D maybe TRBD1 (5 bases). Germline loops: CDR1 GTSNPN, CDR2 SVGIG (reference sequence). The V and J ends lost 7 bases and 1 base respectively, with 14 bases between them. This CDR3 comprises 15 residues. The CDR3: CASYRLGSGANVLTF. As DNA, the CDR3 is TGTGCCTCCTACAGGTTGGGGTCTGGGGCCAACGTCCTGACTTTC. Full variable domain (outside the CDR3, taken from reference TRBV30 and TRBJ2-6): SQTIHQWPATLVQPVGSPLSLECTVEGTSNPNLYWYRQAAGRGLQLLFYSVGIGQISSEVPQNLSASRPQDRQFILSSKKLLLSDSGFYLCASYRLGSGANVLTFGAGSRLTVL.

This chain connects TRBV5-1 to TRBJ2-3; 10 bases map to TRBD2. V gave up 0 bases and J gave up 2 bases; unmatched junction bases: 3. Per the germline V gene, CDR1 is SGHRS and CDR2 is YFSETQ. CDR3 length: 16 residues. CDR3 loop: CASSLGTSGDTDTQYF. CDR3 nucleotides: TGCGCCAGCAGCTTGGGCACTAGCGGGGACACAGATACGCAGTATTTT.